These 16 T cell receptor beta chains originate from one sample sequenced in a study of cytomegalovirus exposure and HLA in healthy donors. With 60 Vbeta and 13 Jbeta primers, the PCR was carried out. The method was immunoSEQ multiplex PCR; TCRdb's version includes in-frame clones alone and lacks a portion of them. Of around 190,000 clones listed, roughly 87% are singletons. Sequenced material: PBMCs. The receptors originated from a woman in her 50s in good health and CMV-seronegative.

In nucleotides, the CDR3 is TGTGCCACCAGCTCTCAACTGGAGTCCTACGAGCAGTACTTC. It codes for CATSSQLESYEQYF. The chain combines TRBV15 with TRBJ2-7, with unresolved D. Germline V gene sequence: CDR1 LNHNV, CDR2 YYDKDF (reference sequence). The V and J ends lost 5 bases and 1 base respectively, with 12 bases between them. This CDR3 is 14 amino acids long.

The chain employs TRBV5-1 and TRBJ1-1; the match to TRBD1 covers 7 bases. CDR3 length: 14 amino acids. Looked up from germline, CDR1 is SGHRS and CDR2 is YFSETQ. V shed 2 bases, J shed 4 bases, and the junction held 5 bases outside the gene matches. CDR3 DNA: TGCGCCAGCAGCTTTAACAGGGGCGGCACTGAAGCTTTCTTT. Protein product: CASSFNRGGTEAFF.

The chain couples TRBV11-3 to TRBJ2-5; D remains unclear. The end of the DNA aligns better with TRBJ2-7, so the J call may be wrong. The CDR3 loop spans 13 amino acids. In germline, CDR1 is SGHNT, CDR2 YENEEA. CDR3 residues: CASSLDHSYEQYF. CDR3 bases: TGTGCCAGCAGCTTAGACCACTCCTACGAGCAGTACTTC.

The sample holds many counts of this clone. This rearrangement joins TRBV2 to TRBJ1-4; TRBD1 agrees at 9 bases. Germline CDR1 and CDR2: SNHLY and FYNNEI. Losses at the gene ends were 4 bases for V and 7 bases for J; bases not matched to a gene: 4. The CDR3 is 14 residues long. CDR3 region: CASSGGQGTEKLFF. CDR3 coding DNA: TGTGCCAGCAGTGGGGGACAGGGTACTGAAAAACTGTTTTTT. Supplemented by reference TRBV2 and TRBJ1-4, the full variable domain reads EPEVTQTPSHQVTQMGQEVILRCVPISNHLYFYWYRQILGQKVEFLVSFYNNEISEKSEIFDDQFSVERPDGSNFTLKIRSTKLEDSAMYFCASSGGQGTEKLFFGSGTQLSVL.

The CDR3 DNA reads as TGTGCCAGCAGCTTATCTAGGGGCGGGAGCACTGAAGCTTTCTTT. It specifies CASSLSRGGSTEAFF. The chain carries TRBV11-2 and TRBJ1-1; maybe TRBD1 (5 bases). Germline V gene lookup returns CDR1 SGHAT and CDR2 FQNNGV. Between the trimmed V and J ends, which lost 2 bases and 4 bases, there was a span of 14 bases. This CDR3 has 15 amino acids.

The chain joins TRBV12-5 to TRBJ2-1; 13 positions agree with TRBD2. This CDR3 contains 17 residues. V was clipped by 0 bases and J by 1 base; unmatched bases: 0. Germline CDR1 is LGHNT and CDR2 is FRNRAP. CDR3 in DNA: TGTGCTAGTGGTTTGGTACTAGCGGGGGGGTCCTACAATGAGCAGTTCTTC. Its translation: CASGLVLAGGSYNEQFF. Full variable domain (outside the CDR3, taken from reference TRBV12-5 and TRBJ2-1): DARVTQTPRHKVTEMGQEVTMRCQPILGHNTVFWYRQTMMQGLELLAYFRNRAPLDDSGMPKDRFSAEMPDATLATLKIQPSEPRDSAVYFCASGLVLAGGSYNEQFFGPGTRLTVL.

This chain connects TRBV7-9 to TRBJ2-7; the D is unclear. V was cut by 1 base and J by 5 bases, with 3 bases left in between. There are 11 residues in the CDR3. Germline CDR1 SEHNR, CDR2 FQNEAQ (reference sequence). The CDR3 nucleotides are TGTGCCAGCAGCTTAGTCGACGAGCAGTACTTC. It yields the protein CASSLVDEQYF.

The chain employs TRBV19 and TRBJ1-2; the D is unclear. V lost 3 bases and J lost 7, with 18 bases in between. The CDR3 totals 15 residues. CDR1 LNHDA and CDR2 SQIVND come from the germline V gene (reference sequence). This chain's CDR3 is CASSIGAPGKGGYTF. In nucleotides, the CDR3 is TGTGCCAGTAGTATTGGCGCCCCGGGGAAGGGTGGCTACACCTTC.

The rearrangement uses TRBV11-2 and TRBJ2-1; 8 nucleotides align to TRBD2. V gave up 3 bases and J gave up 3 bases; unmatched junction bases: 7. The germline V gene encodes CDR1 SGHAT and CDR2 FQNNGV. The CDR3 totals 16 residues. The CDR3: CASSFSAGANYNEQFF. CDR3 bases: TGTGCCAGCAGCTTTTCAGCGGGAGCTAACTACAATGAGCAGTTCTTC.

This clone came up once. This sequence joins TRBV5-4 and TRBJ2-7; TRBD1 might be the D (7 bases). CDR3 size: 16 residues. CDR1 is SGHNT, CDR2 YYREEE, per germline (reference sequence). Trimming took 0 bases from V and 2 from J, leaving 15 bases between them. CDR3 in DNA: TGTGCCAGCAGCTTGGCTGGAGGCGGGACAGCCTACGAGCAGTACTTC. Protein product: CASSLAGGGTAYEQYF.

Of note for this clone: Other nucleotide sequences from this sample produce the same CDR3. This chain uses TRBV9 with TRBJ2-1; D is unclear. The CDR3 consists of 14 residues. The V end was cut by 0 bases, the J end by 0 bases, with 4 bases between. From germline, CDR1 is SGDLS and CDR2 YYNGEE. CDR3 residues: CASSVGLSYNEQFF. For the CDR3, the DNA is TGTGCCAGCAGCGTAGGTCTCTCCTACAATGAGCAGTTCTTC.

The CDR3 loop is CASSPPQGPSYEQYF. CDR3 DNA: TGTGCCAGCTCACCACCCCAGGGGCCCTCCTACGAGCAGTACTTC. V is TRBV18 and J is TRBJ2-7, with a possible D match to TRBD1 (6 bases). The CDR3 spans 15 residues. Germline CDR1 is KGHSH and CDR2 is LQKENI. V was clipped by 0 bases and J by 0 bases, with 9 bases between them.

V and J are TRBV18 and TRBJ1-2; 7 bases are shared with TRBD1. The CDR3 has 15 amino acids. CDR1 is KGHSH and CDR2 is LQKENI in the germline V gene. With 0 bases clipped from V and 8 bases from J, the junction kept 9 bases outside the gene matches. CDR3 protein: CASSPPLYRGDGYTF. CDR3 nucleotide sequence: TGTGCCAGCTCACCACCGCTGTACAGGGGCGACGGCTACACCTTC.

The sample holds one count of this clone. V usage is TRBV11-2 and J usage is TRBJ2-4, with a possible D match to TRBD2 (7 bases). CDR1 and CDR2 (germline): SGHAT, FQNNGV. The CDR3 is made up of 15 amino acids. V was trimmed by 8 bases and J by 0 bases, leaving 14 bases between them. DNA for the CDR3: TGTGCCAGCGGGGGGGCCCTCCTAGCCAAAAACATTCAGTACTTC. Residues: CASGGALLAKNIQYF.

This clone was detected only once. The chain joins TRBV5-1 to TRBJ1-6; unclear D gene. Trimming removed 0 bases from V and 2 bases from J, with 15 bases in between. The germline CDR1 and CDR2 sequences are SGHRS and YFSETQ. This CDR3 has 18 amino acids. The CDR3 coding sequence is TGCGCCAGCAGCTTGGAGGGCCAAGGAGCGGCCTATAATTCACCCCTCCACTTT. Amino acid sequence: CASSLEGQGAAYNSPLHF.

Remarks on this clone: At one boundary the junction diverges from the germline segment, which might be a read error. The V call is TRBV7-7, the J call TRBJ2-1; 12 bases fit TRBD2. CDR3 length equals 18 residues. The germline V gene has CDR1 SSHAT and CDR2 FNYEAQ (reference sequence). The CDR3 DNA is TGTGCTAGCAGCCCCCGGTTAACTAGCGGGGGGCTCTACAATGAGCAGTTCTTC. This gives the protein CASSPRLTSGGLYNEQFF.